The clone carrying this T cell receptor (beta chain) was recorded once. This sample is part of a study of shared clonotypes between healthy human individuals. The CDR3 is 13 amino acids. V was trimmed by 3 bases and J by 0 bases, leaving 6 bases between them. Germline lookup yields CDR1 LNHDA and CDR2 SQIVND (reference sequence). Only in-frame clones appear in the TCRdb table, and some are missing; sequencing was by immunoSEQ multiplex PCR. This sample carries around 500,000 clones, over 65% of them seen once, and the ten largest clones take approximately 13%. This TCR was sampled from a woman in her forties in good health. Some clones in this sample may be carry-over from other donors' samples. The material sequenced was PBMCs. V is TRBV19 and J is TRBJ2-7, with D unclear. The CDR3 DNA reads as TGTGCCAGTAGTATCACCTACTCCTACGAGCAGTACTTC. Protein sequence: CASSITYSYEQYF.